Sequencing of this T cell receptor beta chain was carried out in a study of T cell responses to AZD1222 COVID-19 vaccine. General observations from the study: It should be noted that donors were predominantly white British and more often female, and clonal diversity was possibly underestimated. Sampled repertoires all dated from after the peak T cell response. At 160-218 and 743-854, vaccine-associated CD4 TCRs were dominant, and they spanned spike. Baseline antibody screening turned up just six seropositive AZD1222 recipients.

This CDR3 is 16 amino acids long. V was cut by 0 bases and J by 0 bases, with 12 bases left in between. Germline V gene sequence: CDR1 SGHDN, CDR2 FVKESK. To note about this clone: Its antigen is unidentified.

Data came from immunoSEQ multiplex PCR; TCRdb stores just in-frame clones and leaves some out. This table holds about 120,000 clones, roughly 90% found once. The source is an adult who received the MenACWY meningococcal vaccine as a control. Sequenced here: peripheral blood, sampled 28 days after the second dose of the MenACWY control vaccine. V usage is TRBV14 and J usage is TRBJ2-7; D is possibly TRBD1 (5 bases). The CDR3 is CASSQDSFDSSYEQYF. Here the CDR3 DNA reads TGTGCCAGCAGCCAAGATTCCTTCGACAGCTCCTACGAGCAGTACTTC. The full variable domain, rest sourced from reference TRBV14 and TRBJ2-7, is EAGVTQFPSHSVIEKGQTVTLRCDPISGHDNLYWYRRVMGKEIKFLLHFVKESKQDESGMPNNRFLAERTGGTYSTLKVQPAELEDSGVYFCASSQDSFDSSYEQYFGPGTRLTVT.